This T cell receptor beta chain was obtained from a study of technical replicates of blood from a few donors. Method: immunoSEQ multiplex PCR; TCRdb's copy keeps in-frame clones and lacks some. The profile shows about 70,000 clones, around 94% of them singletons. V was pared by 5 bases and J by 1 base, with 14 bases between. CDR3 length: 16 residues. In germline, CDR1 is MNHGY, CDR2 SVAAGI. The receptor was isolated from a human donor in good health. The chain employs TRBV6-9 and TRBJ1-4, with D tentatively TRBD1 (6 bases). What was sequenced was T cells isolated from PBMCs. The chain's CDR3 is CASSAYREGTNEKLFF. CDR3 coding DNA: TGTGCCAGCAGTGCTTACAGGGAAGGAACTAATGAAAAACTGTTTTTT.